Following are 4 T cell receptor beta chains from one sample sequenced in a study of blood T cells in healthy people across ages. The second PCR ran about 7 to 12 cycles with a sample-barcoded 5' primer and J-beta primers. TCRdb reanalysed the 5' RACE reads using MiXCR and keeps one entry per CDR3 protein. Here the sample spans about 1.4 million distinct CDR3 sequences, 59% being singletons. The sequenced material came from blood. The receptors were gathered from a man between 18 and 35 years old in good health.

The DNA for the CDR3 is TGTGCCAGCAGTAGGGGGACAGGGTCCCCTAGAGATACGCAGTATTTT. Its protein product is CASSRGTGSPRDTQYF. The rearrangement joins TRBV6-1 to TRBJ2-3, with TRBD1 matching over 9 bases. Germline assignment: CDR1 MNHNS and CDR2 SASEGT. Unmatched junction bases numbered 11, after V lost 5 bases and J lost 5 bases. CDR3 size: 16 residues.

This chain uses TRBV5-1 with TRBJ1-3; tentatively, D is TRBD1 (5 bases). The CDR3 is made up of 16 amino acids. V was clipped by 1 base and J by 4 bases, with 15 bases between them. Germline values: CDR1 SGHRS, CDR2 YFSETQ. CDR3 protein: CASSLIRACFGNTIYF. The CDR3 DNA is TGCGCCAGCAGCTTGATCAGGGCTTGCTTCGGAAACACCATATATTTT.

The gene calls are TRBV29-1 and TRBJ2-1, with 9 bases aligning to TRBD2. CDR3 size: 14 residues. With 4 bases clipped from V and 0 bases from J, the junction kept 1 base outside the gene matches. CDR1 and CDR2 from the germline V gene are SQVTM and ANQGSEA. This CDR3 reads CSVGRGGSYNEQFF. The CDR3 region has the DNA TGCAGCGTTGGGCGGGGGGGCTCCTACAATGAGCAGTTCTTC.

This clonotype showed up just a few times. The chain carries TRBV25-1 and TRBJ1-2; the D gene is possibly TRBD1 (6 bases). Per the germline V gene, CDR1 is MGHDK and CDR2 is SYGVNS. This CDR3 spans 13 amino acids. V was cut by 1 base and J by 7 bases, with 10 bases left in between. In DNA, the CDR3 is TGTGCCAGCAGTGAATGGGGGGCAGGTGGCTACACCTTC. Translation: CASSEWGAGGYTF.